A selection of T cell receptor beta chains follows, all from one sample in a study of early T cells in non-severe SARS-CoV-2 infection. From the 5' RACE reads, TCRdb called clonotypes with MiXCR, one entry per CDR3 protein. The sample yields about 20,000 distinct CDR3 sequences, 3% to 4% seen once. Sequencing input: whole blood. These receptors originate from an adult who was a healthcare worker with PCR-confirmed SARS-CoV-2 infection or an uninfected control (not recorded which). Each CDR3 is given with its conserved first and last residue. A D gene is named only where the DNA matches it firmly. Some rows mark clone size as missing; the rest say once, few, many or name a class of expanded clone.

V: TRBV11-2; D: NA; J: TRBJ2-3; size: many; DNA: TGTGCCAGCAGCTTAAAGCTCGATCCGGATACGCAGTATTTT; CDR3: CASSLKLDPDTQYF
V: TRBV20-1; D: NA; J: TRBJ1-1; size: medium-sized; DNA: TGCAGTGCCCCATCCCCCGAGAACACTGAAGCTTTCTTT; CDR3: CSAPSPENTEAFF
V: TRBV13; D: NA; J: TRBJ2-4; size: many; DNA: TGTGCCAGCAGCTCCTCGGGACAAATAGCCAAAAACATTCAGTACTTC; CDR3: CASSSSGQIAKNIQYF
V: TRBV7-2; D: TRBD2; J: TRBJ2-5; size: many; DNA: TGTGCCAGCAGCTTAGGGCTAGCGGCTCAAGAGACCCAGTACTTC; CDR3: CASSLGLAAQETQYF
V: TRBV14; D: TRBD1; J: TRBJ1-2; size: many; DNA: TGTGCCAGCAGCCCTCGAGGCAGGGGGGTATATGGCTACACCTTC; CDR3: CASSPRGRGVYGYTF
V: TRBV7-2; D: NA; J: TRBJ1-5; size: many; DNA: TGTGCCAGCAGCTTACAAGACAGTCTACGCAATCAGCCCCAGCATTTT; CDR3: CASSLQDSLRNQPQHF
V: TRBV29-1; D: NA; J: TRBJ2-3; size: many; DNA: TGCAGCGTTGCTTCGGGGCAAGATACGCAGTATTTT; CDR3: CSVASGQDTQYF
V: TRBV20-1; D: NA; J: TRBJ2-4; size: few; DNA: TGCAGTGCTCAACTTTCAGCGGGTGTTGCCAAAAACATTCAGTACTTC; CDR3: CSAQLSAGVAKNIQYF
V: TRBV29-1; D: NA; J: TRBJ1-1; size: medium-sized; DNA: TGCAGCGTGAGCCCTGACAGCCCTTACACTGAAGCTTTCTTT; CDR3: CSVSPDSPYTEAFF
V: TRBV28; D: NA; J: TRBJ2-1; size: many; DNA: TGTGCCAGCAGACCCACAAAATACAATGAGCAGTTCTTC; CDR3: CASRPTKYNEQFF
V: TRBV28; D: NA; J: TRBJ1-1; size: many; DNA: TGTGCCAGCAGTTTTTCCCTAAGGGACACTGAAGCTTTCTTT; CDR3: CASSFSLRDTEAFF
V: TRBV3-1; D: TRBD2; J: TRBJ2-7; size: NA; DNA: TGTGCCAGCACCGCTAGCGGTGCGACCTACGAGCAGTACTTC; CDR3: CASTASGATYEQYF
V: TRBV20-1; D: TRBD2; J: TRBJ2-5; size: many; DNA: TGCAGTGCTGATGGACTAGCGGTACAAGAGACCCAGTACTTC; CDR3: CSADGLAVQETQYF
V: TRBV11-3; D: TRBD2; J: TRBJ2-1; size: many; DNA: TGTGCCAGCAGCTTAGAGACTAGCGGGGGGGCACGATACAATGAGCAGTTCTTC; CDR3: CASSLETSGGARYNEQFF
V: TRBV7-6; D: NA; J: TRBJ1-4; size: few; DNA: TGTGCCAGCAGTGACGACCTTCTAGAAAAACTGTTTTTT; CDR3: CASSDDLLEKLFF
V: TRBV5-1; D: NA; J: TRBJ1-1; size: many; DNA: TGCGCCAGCAGCTTGGCCAGCTTGAACACTGAAGCTTTCTTT; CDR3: CASSLASLNTEAFF
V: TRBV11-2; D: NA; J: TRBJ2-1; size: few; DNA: TGTGCCAGCAGCTGGGCAGGCTACAATGAGCAGTTCTTC; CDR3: CASSWAGYNEQFF
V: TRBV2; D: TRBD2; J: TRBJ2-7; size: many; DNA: TGTGCCAGCAGTGAAGCGCAGGCGGCGGGAGGGCCCTACGAGCAGTACTTC; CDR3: CASSEAQAAGGPYEQYF
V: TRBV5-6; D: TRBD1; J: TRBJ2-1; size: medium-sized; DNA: TGTGCCGGTTCGGGGACAGGGGATCGTGAGCAGTTCTTC; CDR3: CAGSGTGDREQFF
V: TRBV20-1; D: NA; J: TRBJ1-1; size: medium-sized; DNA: TGCAGTGCTAGGAGGCTGACAGGGAACACTGAAGCTTTCTTT; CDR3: CSARRLTGNTEAFF
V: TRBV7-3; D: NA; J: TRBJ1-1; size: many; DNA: TGTGCCAGCAGCTTAATGGGCAGCGCGAACACTGAAGCTTTCTTT; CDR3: CASSLMGSANTEAFF
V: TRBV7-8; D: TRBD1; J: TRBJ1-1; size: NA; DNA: TGTGCCAGCAGCTTAGCGGGGGGGACAGGGAGGTCTGAAGCTTTCTTT; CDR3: CASSLAGGTGRSEAFF
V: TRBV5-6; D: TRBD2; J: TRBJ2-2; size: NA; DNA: TGTGCCAGCAGCTTTTATAGCGGGAGTAACACCGGGGAGCTGTTTTTT; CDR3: CASSFYSGSNTGELFF
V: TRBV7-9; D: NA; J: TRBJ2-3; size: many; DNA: TGTGCCAGCAGCCTCTCGGACACCTACACAGATACGCAGTATTTT; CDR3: CASSLSDTYTDTQYF
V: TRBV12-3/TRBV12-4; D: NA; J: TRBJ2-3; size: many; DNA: TGTGCCAGCAGTTTGGGGGCCTATAGGGGAGATACGCAGTATTTT; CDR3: CASSLGAYRGDTQYF
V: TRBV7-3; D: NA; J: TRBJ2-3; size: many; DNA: TGTGCCAGCAGCGCCCAGACAGGCCCCCAGGCAGATACGCAGTATTTT; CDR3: CASSAQTGPQADTQYF
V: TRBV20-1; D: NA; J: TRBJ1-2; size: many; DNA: TGCAGTGCTAGCCCTCAAAACTATGGCTACACCTTC; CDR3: CSASPQNYGYTF
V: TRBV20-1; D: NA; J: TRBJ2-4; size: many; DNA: TGCAGTGCTAGTATCAGGGGGAGGATGAAAAACATTCAGTACTTC; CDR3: CSASIRGRMKNIQYF
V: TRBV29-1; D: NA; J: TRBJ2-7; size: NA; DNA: TGCAGCGTAACCAGGTTTGGCGAGCAGTACTTC; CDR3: CSVTRFGEQYF
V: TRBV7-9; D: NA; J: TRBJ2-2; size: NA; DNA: TGTGCCAGCAGCTCCATACAGGGCACCGGGGAGCTGTTTTTT; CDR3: CASSSIQGTGELFF
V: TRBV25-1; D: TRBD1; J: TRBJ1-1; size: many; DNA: TGTGCCAGCAGTGTGGACAGGAATGAAGCTTTCTTT; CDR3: CASSVDRNEAFF
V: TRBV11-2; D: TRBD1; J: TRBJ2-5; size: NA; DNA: TGTGCCAGCAGCGTACCTGGACAGGGACTCCGTCAAGAGACCCAGTACTTC; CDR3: CASSVPGQGLRQETQYF
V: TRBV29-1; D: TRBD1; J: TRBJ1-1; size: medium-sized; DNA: TGCAGCGCTACTCCGGCCGGGACAGGGAATCCTGAAGCTTTCTTT; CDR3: CSATPAGTGNPEAFF
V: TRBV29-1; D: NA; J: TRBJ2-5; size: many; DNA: TGCAGCGTTGAAGGCAAGGGGATGGAGACCCAGTACTTC; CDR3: CSVEGKGMETQYF
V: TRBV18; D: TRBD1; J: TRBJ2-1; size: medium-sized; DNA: TGTGCCAGCTCACCAGGACAGGGGCGCAATGAGCAGTTCTTC; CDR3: CASSPGQGRNEQFF
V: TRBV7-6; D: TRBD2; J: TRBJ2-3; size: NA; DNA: TGTGCCAGCAGCTTAGAAGGTGGGACTAGCAATACAGATACGCAGTATTTT; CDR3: CASSLEGGTSNTDTQYF
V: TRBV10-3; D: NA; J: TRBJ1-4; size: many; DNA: TGTGCCATCAGTGAGTCCGACAGCACCAGGGCGGGTGAAAAACTGTTTTTT; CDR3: CAISESDSTRAGEKLFF
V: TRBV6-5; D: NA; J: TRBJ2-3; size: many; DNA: TGTGCCAGCAGTTACTTCGATACGCAGTATTTT; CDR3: CASSYFDTQYF
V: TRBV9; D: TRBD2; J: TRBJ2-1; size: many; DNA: TGTGCCAGCAGCGGCGTACTAGCGGGAGGTAGTAATGAGCAGTTCTTC; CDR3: CASSGVLAGGSNEQFF
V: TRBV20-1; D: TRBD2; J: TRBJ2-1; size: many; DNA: TGCAGTGCTATTCTAGCGGGGGGGAATTACAATGAGCAGTTCTTC; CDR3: CSAILAGGNYNEQFF
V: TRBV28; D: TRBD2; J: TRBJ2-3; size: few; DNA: TGTGCCAGCAGTTTACCCCACGGAGCGGGAGGGCCGACAGATACGCAGTATTTT; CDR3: CASSLPHGAGGPTDTQYF
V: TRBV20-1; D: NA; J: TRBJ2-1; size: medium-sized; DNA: TGCAGTGCTAGAGATGTGGGACTCCGCCGTGAGCAGTTCTTC; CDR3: CSARDVGLRREQFF
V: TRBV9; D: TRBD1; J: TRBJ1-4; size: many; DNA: TGTGCCAGCAGCGTAAGGACAGGGGGAGAGGTTAATGAAAAACTGTTTTTT; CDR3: CASSVRTGGEVNEKLFF
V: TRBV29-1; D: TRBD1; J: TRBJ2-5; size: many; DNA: TGCAGCGTCTTTTGGACAGGGGCAGGAGAGACCCAGTACTTC; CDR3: CSVFWTGAGETQYF
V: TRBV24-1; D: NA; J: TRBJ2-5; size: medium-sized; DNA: TGTGCCACCAGTCTCGGGACTGGATCCCGGGAGACCCAGTACTTC; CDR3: CATSLGTGSRETQYF
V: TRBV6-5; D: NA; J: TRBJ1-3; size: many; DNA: TGTGCCAGCAGTTACTCGGCGGGACCCTCTGGAAACACCATATATTTT; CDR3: CASSYSAGPSGNTIYF
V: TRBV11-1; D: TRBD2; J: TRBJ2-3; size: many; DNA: TGTGCCAGCAGCTTATTTTTTCGCGGGAGGGCCAACACAGATACGCAGTATTTT; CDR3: CASSLFFRGRANTDTQYF
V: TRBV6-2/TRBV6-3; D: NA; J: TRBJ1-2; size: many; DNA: TGTGCCAGCAGTTACTCGAAACGGGGAAGAGATGGCTACACCTTC; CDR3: CASSYSKRGRDGYTF
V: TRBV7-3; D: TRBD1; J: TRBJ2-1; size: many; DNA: TGTGCCAGCAGCTTAACGTTTCAGGGACAGGGAGAGCAGTTCTTC; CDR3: CASSLTFQGQGEQFF
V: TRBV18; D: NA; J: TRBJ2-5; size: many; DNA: TGTGCCAGCTCCTCGGGCGTCCAAGAGACCCAGTACTTC; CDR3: CASSSGVQETQYF
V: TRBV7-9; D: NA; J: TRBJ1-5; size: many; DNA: TGTGCCAGCAGCCAGTCGACAGGCAATCAGCCCCAGCATTTT; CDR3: CASSQSTGNQPQHF
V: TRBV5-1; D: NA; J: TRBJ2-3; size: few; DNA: TGCGCCAGCAGCGCCGGAGGGGAGAATACGCAGTATTTT; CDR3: CASSAGGENTQYF
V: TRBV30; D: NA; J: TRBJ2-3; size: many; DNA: TGTGCCTGGAGTGTAAAGGATACGCAGTATTTT; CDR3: CAWSVKDTQYF
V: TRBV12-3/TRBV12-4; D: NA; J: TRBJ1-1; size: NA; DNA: TGTGCCAAGGGAGGAGCAGGGCCGAACACTGAAGCTTTCTTT; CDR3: CAKGGAGPNTEAFF